The rows below give T cell receptor beta chains drawn from one sample of a study of shared clonotypes between healthy human individuals. Libraries were prepared by immunoSEQ multiplex PCR; TCRdb keeps only in-frame clonotypes and omits some of them. Of 550,000 to 750,000 clones in the sample, roughly 95% were seen once. Source material: naive CD8+ T cells sorted from blood. The origin of the receptors is a woman in her 30s in good health. CDR3s include the opening cysteine and the closing phenylalanine or tryptophan. Each record gives: clone size, V gene, D gene, J gene, CDR3 DNA, CDR3 protein. The D gene is left open where the match is weak. Clone size is given for some rows only: seen once, a few or many times, or a class if the clone is expanded.

clone size: NA
V gene: TRBV5-6
D gene: TRBD2
J gene: TRBJ2-3
CDR3 DNA: TGTGCCAGCAGCCGGGGGACTAGCGGTACTAGCACAGATACGCAGTATTTT
CDR3 protein: CASSRGTSGTSTDTQYF

clone size: once
V gene: TRBV7-9
D gene: TRBD1
J gene: TRBJ2-7
CDR3 DNA: TGTGCCAGCAGCTTAGTTGGACAGGAGAAGGACTACGAGCAGTACTTC
CDR3 protein: CASSLVGQEKDYEQYF

clone size: NA
V gene: TRBV29-1
D gene: TRBD2
J gene: TRBJ2-2
CDR3 DNA: TGCAGCGTTCTAGCGGGGCGAGAAGCCGGGGAGCTGTTTTTT
CDR3 protein: CSVLAGREAGELFF

clone size: NA
V gene: TRBV9
D gene: TRBD1
J gene: TRBJ1-1
CDR3 DNA: TGTGCCAGCAGCGGGGGGGACAGCCTGAACACTGAAGCTTTCTTT
CDR3 protein: CASSGGDSLNTEAFF

clone size: NA
V gene: TRBV7-9
D gene: NA
J gene: TRBJ2-7
CDR3 DNA: TGTGCCAGCAGCGACAGCTCCTACGAGCAGTACTTC
CDR3 protein: CASSDSSYEQYF

clone size: NA
V gene: TRBV5-6
D gene: TRBD1
J gene: TRBJ1-1
CDR3 DNA: TGTGCCAGCAGCTCAACCAGCCAGGGGGCTAGGATGAACACTGAAGCTTTCTTT
CDR3 protein: CASSSTSQGARMNTEAFF

clone size: NA
V gene: TRBV2
D gene: NA
J gene: TRBJ2-3
CDR3 DNA: TGTGCCAGCAGCGGAAGGGGGTCAGCGGGACCAACCACAGATACGCAGTATTTT
CDR3 protein: CASSGRGSAGPTTDTQYF

clone size: NA
V gene: TRBV28
D gene: NA
J gene: TRBJ1-2
CDR3 DNA: TGTGCCAGCACCCGCCGGGATGGCTACACCTTC
CDR3 protein: CASTRRDGYTF

clone size: NA
V gene: TRBV6-8
D gene: NA
J gene: TRBJ2-3
CDR3 DNA: TGTGCCAGCAGTTACTCGAGTCAGGACCGGGACTCGCAAAACACAGATACGCAGTATTTT
CDR3 protein: CASSYSSQDRDSQNTDTQYF

clone size: NA
V gene: TRBV28
D gene: TRBD1
J gene: TRBJ2-7
CDR3 DNA: TGTGCCAGCAGCCAAATACAGGGGCCGGGCGAGCAGTACTTC
CDR3 protein: CASSQIQGPGEQYF

clone size: NA
V gene: TRBV9
D gene: NA
J gene: TRBJ1-2
CDR3 DNA: TGTGCCAGCAGAACAGACCCCTATGGCTACACCTTC
CDR3 protein: CASRTDPYGYTF

clone size: NA
V gene: TRBV27
D gene: NA
J gene: TRBJ2-3
CDR3 DNA: TGTGCCAGCAGCGCCACCCGGGCCCTCAGTACGCAGTATTTT
CDR3 protein: CASSATRALSTQYF

clone size: NA
V gene: TRBV20-1
D gene: NA
J gene: TRBJ1-2
CDR3 DNA: TGCAGTGCTGCCGACTATGGCTACACCTTC
CDR3 protein: CSAADYGYTF

clone size: NA
V gene: TRBV28
D gene: NA
J gene: TRBJ2-7
CDR3 DNA: TGTGCCAGTGGGACTGACTACGAGCAGTACTTC
CDR3 protein: CASGTDYEQYF

clone size: NA
V gene: TRBV14
D gene: NA
J gene: TRBJ1-1
CDR3 DNA: TGTGCCAGCAGCCAAGATCTGGTCGGGGCCATGGTCACTGAAGCTTTCTTT
CDR3 protein: CASSQDLVGAMVTEAFF

clone size: once
V gene: TRBV13
D gene: TRBD1
J gene: TRBJ1-4
CDR3 DNA: TGTGCCAGCAGCTCCCGGGACAGGGGGCATGAAAAACTGTTTTTT
CDR3 protein: CASSSRDRGHEKLFF

clone size: NA
V gene: TRBV11-2
D gene: TRBD2
J gene: TRBJ2-7
CDR3 DNA: TGTGCCAGCAGCGCAACCTCTAGCGGGAGTAGGTCCTACGAGCAGTACTTC
CDR3 protein: CASSATSSGSRSYEQYF

clone size: NA
V gene: TRBV5-4
D gene: NA
J gene: TRBJ2-7
CDR3 DNA: TGTGCCAGCAGTGTGGGAGCCCCCTACGAGCAGTACTTC
CDR3 protein: CASSVGAPYEQYF

clone size: once
V gene: TRBV11-2
D gene: NA
J gene: TRBJ1-1
CDR3 DNA: TGTGCCAGCAGCCCAATTCGGACAGCCGTAGAGAACACTGAAGCTTTCTTT
CDR3 protein: CASSPIRTAVENTEAFF

clone size: NA
V gene: TRBV10-3
D gene: TRBD2
J gene: TRBJ2-7
CDR3 DNA: TGTGCCATCAGTCAACATACTAGCGGGAGTCCCCTCGAGCAGTACTTC
CDR3 protein: CAISQHTSGSPLEQYF

clone size: NA
V gene: TRBV5-7
D gene: NA
J gene: TRBJ1-6
CDR3 DNA: TGTGCCAGCAGCCTGGGGCAGGGCAGGGCACCCCTCCACTTT
CDR3 protein: CASSLGQGRAPLHF

clone size: NA
V gene: TRBV27
D gene: TRBD2
J gene: TRBJ2-3
CDR3 DNA: TGTGCCAGCAGTCCGGGACTAATTCGGTATTTT
CDR3 protein: CASSPGLIRYF

clone size: NA
V gene: TRBV28
D gene: TRBD1
J gene: TRBJ2-7
CDR3 DNA: TGTGCCAGCAGCCCAGGGGGCGCCGGCTACGAGCAGTACTTC
CDR3 protein: CASSPGGAGYEQYF

clone size: NA
V gene: TRBV11-2
D gene: NA
J gene: TRBJ2-3
CDR3 DNA: TGTGCCAGCAGCTCGCAAAGGGGCGAGAGCACAGATACGCAGTATTTT
CDR3 protein: CASSSQRGESTDTQYF

clone size: NA
V gene: TRBV14
D gene: NA
J gene: TRBJ2-7
CDR3 DNA: TGTGCCAGCAGCGTGCTCCGGGGGGCTTCCTACGAGCAGTACTTC
CDR3 protein: CASSVLRGASYEQYF

clone size: NA
V gene: TRBV29-1
D gene: TRBD2
J gene: TRBJ2-1
CDR3 DNA: TGCAGCGTAGACGGGACTAGCGGCTACTACAATGAGCAGTTCTTC
CDR3 protein: CSVDGTSGYYNEQFF

clone size: NA
V gene: TRBV11-2
D gene: TRBD2
J gene: TRBJ2-5
CDR3 DNA: TGTGCCAGCAGCGGGCAGCGGTCCCCTAGCGGGAGGGAGACCCAGTACTTC
CDR3 protein: CASSGQRSPSGRETQYF

clone size: NA
V gene: TRBV6-5
D gene: NA
J gene: TRBJ2-1
CDR3 DNA: TGTGCCAGCAGTTACACTCCGAGAAACAATGAGCAGTTCTTC
CDR3 protein: CASSYTPRNNEQFF

clone size: NA
V gene: TRBV2
D gene: NA
J gene: TRBJ2-7
CDR3 DNA: TGTGCCAGCAGAACGACTGGGAGCTCCTACGAGCAGTACTTC
CDR3 protein: CASRTTGSSYEQYF

clone size: NA
V gene: TRBV6-5
D gene: NA
J gene: TRBJ1-5
CDR3 DNA: TGTGCCAGCAGTTATGGGGTGTCCCAGCCCCAGCATTTT
CDR3 protein: CASSYGVSQPQHF

clone size: NA
V gene: TRBV27
D gene: TRBD1
J gene: TRBJ2-5
CDR3 DNA: TGTGCCAGCAGTCCAGGGACAGGGTTACAAGAGACCCAGTACTTC
CDR3 protein: CASSPGTGLQETQYF